These 19 T cell receptor beta chains were all obtained from the same sample, sequenced in a study of shared clonotypes between healthy human individuals. Assay: immunoSEQ multiplex PCR; the TCRdb copy retains only in-frame clones and omits some. The profile shows millions of clones, 85% to 95% of them singletons. The sample was naive CD4+ T cells sorted from blood. Specified subset: CD45RA+ positively selected. These receptors were obtained from a man between 18 and 35 years old in good health.

The chain has TRBV12-1 and TRBJ1-1. TRBV12-1 constitutes a pseudogene. This CDR3 spans 15 amino acids. CDR3 region: CASSFVAGSCTEAFF. CDR3 nucleotide sequence: TGTGCCAGCAGCTTTGTAGCGGGGTCGTGTACTGAAGCTTTCTTT.

J is TRBJ2-7 and V is TRBV27; TRBD1 agrees at 9 bases. CDR3 length: 16 amino acids. Germline CDR1 is MNHEY and CDR2 is SMNVEV (reference sequence). The J segment lost 0 bases and the V segment lost 5 bases, leaving 8 bases of the junction unmatched. The CDR3 protein is CASSGGQGIPSYEQYF. The DNA of the CDR3 is TGTGCCAGCAGTGGGGGACAGGGAATCCCCTCCTACGAGCAGTACTTC.

CDR3 DNA: TGTGCCAGCGGACAAGCCGATTCACCCCTCCACTTT. Translated, it gives CASGQADSPLHF. The J gene is TRBJ1-6, the V gene TRBV2; D is possibly TRBD1 (5 bases). The germline CDR1 and CDR2 sequences are SNHLY and FYNNEI. Trimming took 8 bases from V and 8 from J, leaving 10 bases between them. The CDR3 totals 12 residues. Complete variable domain (other parts from reference TRBV2 and TRBJ1-6): EPEVTQTPSHQVTQMGQEVILRCVPISNHLYFYWYRQILGQKVEFLVSFYNNEISEKSEIFDDQFSVERPDGSNFTLKIRSTKLEDSAMYFCASGQADSPLHFGNGTRLTVT.

This clone was counted once. V usage is TRBV28 and J usage is TRBJ1-2, with 7 positions matching TRBD1. V dropped 7 bases and J dropped 6; count of bases not matched to a gene: 11. Germline V lookup: CDR1 MDHEN, CDR2 SYDVKM. This CDR3 region has 14 residues. The CDR3 spells CASILRAGGNGYTF. As DNA, the CDR3 is TGTGCCAGCATCCTACGGGCAGGGGGGAATGGCTACACCTTC.

This clone was counted only a few times. The same CDR3 is also encoded by other DNA sequences in this sample. The chain recombines TRBV18 with TRBJ2-7; D uncertain. V was shortened by 3 bases and J by 0 bases, with 6 bases between the two germline ends. There are 13 residues in the CDR3. CDR1 is KGHSH and CDR2 is LQKENI in the germline V gene. Written as DNA, the CDR3 is TGTGCCAGCTCACCTCCCAGCTCCTACGAGCAGTACTTC. Its protein product is CASSPPSSYEQYF.

The gene calls are TRBV27 and TRBJ1-5, with D possibly TRBD1 on 5 matching bases. This CDR3 has 15 residues. Germline V gene sequence: CDR1 MNHEY, CDR2 SMNVEV (reference sequence). The V end lost 5 bases, the J end lost 5 bases, and 16 bases lay between the germline ends. CDR3 sequence reads: CASSPSSDSYQPQHF. The CDR3 DNA sequence: TGTGCCAGCAGTCCGAGCTCTGACAGTTATCAGCCCCAGCATTTT.

The rearrangement joins TRBV9 to TRBJ1-6; perhaps TRBD1 as D (5 bases). Per the germline V gene, CDR1 is SGDLS and CDR2 is YYNGEE. The CDR3 has 14 amino acids. V gave up 3 bases and J gave up 6 bases, with 10 bases separating them. The CDR3 spells CASSGGEFNSPLHF. CDR3 in DNA: TGTGCCAGCAGCGGAGGGGAGTTTAATTCACCCCTCCACTTT.

The chain employs TRBV7-3 and TRBJ2-1; D might be TRBD2 (6 bases). Trimming took off 4 bases at V and 9 bases at J, with 19 bases between the two ends. The CDR3 runs to 15 residues. Germline CDR1 is SGHTA and CDR2 is FQGTGA. CDR3 in amino acids: CASSSQGVQTSEQFF. The CDR3 DNA follows: TGTGCCAGCAGCTCCCAGGGAGTCCAGACTAGTGAGCAGTTCTTC. The full variable domain, rest sourced from reference TRBV7-3 and TRBJ2-1, is GAGVSQTPSNKVTEKGKYVELRCDPISGHTALYWYRQSLGQGPEFLIYFQGTGAADDSGLPNDRFFAVRPEGSVSTLKIQRTERGDSAVYLCASSSQGVQTSEQFFGPGTRLTVL.

About this clone itself: The identical CDR3 is also encoded by other nucleotide sequences in the sample. CDR3 sequence: CASSLTEETQYF. CDR3 nucleotide sequence: TGCGCCAGCAGCTTGACCGAAGAGACCCAGTACTTC. V is TRBV5-1 and J is TRBJ2-5; the D is unclear. Trimming stripped 1 base from V and 3 bases from J, with 4 bases between. Germline values: CDR1 SGHRS, CDR2 YFSETQ. The CDR3 has 12 amino acids.

This chain joins TRBV11-2 and TRBJ2-3; 7 bases fit TRBD1. This CDR3 comprises 17 residues. Trimming at V came to 5 bases and at J to 2 bases, leaving 13 bases not matched to a gene. CDR1 SGHAT and CDR2 FQNNGV come from the germline V gene. The CDR3 DNA reads TGTGCCAGCAGCGACTCGGGACAGTTCGGAATCACAGATACGCAGTATTTT. This translates into CASSDSGQFGITDTQYF.

The chain carries TRBV7-5 and TRBJ1-2. TRBV7-5 is a pseudogene locus. The CDR3 has 9 amino acids. The CDR3 DNA reads as TGTGCCAGAACTTATGGCTACACCTTC. It specifies CARTYGYTF.

The J gene is TRBJ1-1, the V gene TRBV28; 12 nucleotides align to TRBD1. The junction had 9 bases not matched to a gene; V was cut back by 10 bases and J by 3 bases. The CDR3 length is 15 residues. Germline CDR1 MDHEN, CDR2 SYDVKM. CDR3 bases: TGTGCCATCACCGGGACAGGGGGCTACGACACTGAAGCTTTCTTT. This encodes CAITGTGGYDTEAFF.

V is TRBV28 and J is TRBJ1-2; no definite D call. The germline V gene has CDR1 MDHEN and CDR2 SYDVKM. The CDR3 runs to 12 residues. V shed 4 bases and J shed 3 bases, with 6 bases lying between them. CDR3 sequence: CASSYRDYGYTF. The CDR3 DNA is TGTGCCAGCAGTTATCGGGACTATGGCTACACCTTC.

With regard to this clone: The same CDR3 is also encoded by other DNA sequences in this sample. The CDR3 region has the DNA TGTGCCAGCTCACCATCAAACACTGAAGCTTTCTTT. It codes for CASSPSNTEAFF. The chain couples TRBV18 to TRBJ1-1; unclear D gene. The CDR3 spans 12 residues. Germline V lookup: CDR1 KGHSH, CDR2 LQKENI. V lost 2 bases and J 2 bases, leaving 3 bases between the germline ends.

In DNA, the CDR3 is TGTGCCAGCTCACCAGTAGGAGGGGCTGAAGCTTTCTTT. Translated: CASSPVGGAEAFF. The V call is TRBV18, the J call TRBJ1-1; maybe TRBD1 (5 bases). Looked up from germline, CDR1 is KGHSH and CDR2 is LQKENI. V was cut by 2 bases and J by 6 bases, with 10 bases left in between. This CDR3 spans 13 amino acids.

A remark on this clone: Different DNA sequences within this sample yield the same CDR3. This chain uses TRBV28 with TRBJ2-6, with TRBD1 as a possible D gene (5 bases). Trimming removed 3 bases at V and 2 bases at J, with 8 bases between. Germline loops: CDR1 MDHEN, CDR2 SYDVKM. The CDR3 is 15 residues long. The CDR3 DNA is TGTGCCAGCAGTTTTAGGGGTGCTGGGGCCAACGTCCTGACTTTC. Translated: CASSFRGAGANVLTF.

The rearrangement uses TRBV5-1 and TRBJ2-7; D is possibly TRBD1 (6 bases). The CDR3 covers 14 residues. In germline, CDR1 is SGHRS, CDR2 YFSETQ. V was clipped by 0 bases and J by 6 bases, with 13 bases between them. The CDR3 loop is CASSLGTVGLEQYF. The DNA of the CDR3 is TGCGCCAGCAGCTTGGGGACAGTAGGGCTCGAGCAGTACTTC.

In the case of this clone: Other DNA sequences in the same sample also yield this CDR3. CDR3 DNA sequence: TGTGCCAGCAGTTTAGAAGGGGCCGGGAATCAGCCCCAGCATTTT. The encoded protein is CASSLEGAGNQPQHF. The rearrangement uses TRBV28 and TRBJ1-5, with D possibly being TRBD1 (5 bases). This CDR3 has 15 amino acids. Germline assignment: CDR1 MDHEN and CDR2 SYDVKM. The V gene lost 2 bases and the J gene lost 4 bases, with 12 bases spanning the gap.

The chain links TRBV28 to TRBJ2-1; 8 nucleotides line up with TRBD1. Germline V gene lookup returns CDR1 MDHEN and CDR2 SYDVKM. Trimming at V came to 4 bases and at J to 5 bases, leaving 7 bases not matched to a gene. The CDR3 is 15 residues long. CDR3 in DNA: TGTGCCAGCAGTTCGATAGGACAGGGCAACAATGAGCAGTTCTTC. This encodes CASSSIGQGNNEQFF.